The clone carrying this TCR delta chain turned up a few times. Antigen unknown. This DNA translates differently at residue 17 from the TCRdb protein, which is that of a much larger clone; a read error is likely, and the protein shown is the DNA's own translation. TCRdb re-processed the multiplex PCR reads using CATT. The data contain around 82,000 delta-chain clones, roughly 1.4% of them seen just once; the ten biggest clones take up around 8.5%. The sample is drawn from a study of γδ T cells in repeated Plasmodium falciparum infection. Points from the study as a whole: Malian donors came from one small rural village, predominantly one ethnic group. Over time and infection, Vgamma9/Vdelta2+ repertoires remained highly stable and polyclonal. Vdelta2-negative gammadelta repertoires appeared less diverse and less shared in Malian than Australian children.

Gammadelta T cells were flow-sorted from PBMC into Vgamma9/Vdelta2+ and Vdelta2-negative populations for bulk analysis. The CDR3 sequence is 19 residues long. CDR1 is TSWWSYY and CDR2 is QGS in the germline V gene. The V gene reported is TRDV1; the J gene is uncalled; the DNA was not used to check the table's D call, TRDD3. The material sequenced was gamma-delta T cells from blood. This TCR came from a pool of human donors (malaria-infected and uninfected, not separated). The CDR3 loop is CALGGGVLRIRSYTDKPIF. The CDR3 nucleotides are TGTGCTCTTGGGGGGGGCGTCCTCAGGATACGCTCGTACACCGATAAACCCATCTTT.